A selection of T cell receptor beta chains follows, all from one sample in a study of blood T cell repertoires in COVID-19. The data were produced by immunoSEQ multiplex PCR, yet TCRdb's version contains in-frame clones alone and is incomplete. The sample carries about 200,000 clones, roughly 90% recorded once. Material: peripheral blood. The receptors were sampled from a man between 60 and 75 years old with COVID-19, enrolled during active disease. Each CDR3 is given with its conserved first and last residue. D genes are given only for firm matches. Expanded clones get a size class; other rows say once, few or many, or leave the size out.

TRBD2,TRBJ2-6,TRBV7-3,once,TGTGCCAGCAGCACGGGACTAGCGGGGGTGTACTCTGGGGCCAACGTCCTGACTTTC,CASSTGLAGVYSGANVLTF
TRBD1,TRBJ2-1,TRBV19,NA,TGTGCCAGTAGCGGGGACAGGGGAGGTTCCTACAATGAGCAGTTCTTC,CASSGDRGGSYNEQFF
NA,TRBJ2-3,TRBV27,once,TGTGCCAGCAGGTGGGGGGGCCTCGGCGATACGCAGTATTTT,CASRWGGLGDTQYF
TRBD2,TRBJ2-3,TRBV7-2,NA,TGTGCCAGCAGCTTAGCGGGACTAGCGGGAGGTACGCAGTATTTT,CASSLAGLAGGTQYF
TRBD1,TRBJ1-2,TRBV3-1/TRBV3-2,NA,TGTGCCAGCAGCCAAGATAGGGGGCTGGGGGGCTACACCTTC,CASSQDRGLGGYTF
NA,TRBJ1-5,TRBV29-1,NA,TGCAGCGTTCTAATCGGGGTAGGGAGCAATCAGCCCCAGCATTTT,CSVLIGVGSNQPQHF
TRBD1,TRBJ2-5,TRBV5-6,NA,TGTGCCAGCAGCAACCTCGACAGGGCTGGACGACAAGAGACCCAGTACTTC,CASSNLDRAGRQETQYF
NA,TRBJ2-7,TRBV21-1,once,TGTGCCAGCAGCAAGCAGGGACTAGCGAACTCTTACGAGCAGTACTTC,CASSKQGLANSYEQYF
TRBD1,TRBJ1-1,TRBV15,NA,TGTGCCCGGGACAGGGAGAACACTGAAGCTTTCTTT,CARDRENTEAFF
NA,TRBJ1-5,TRBV6-5,NA,TGTGCCAGCAGTTCCGGGGGGCAGCCCCAGCATTTT,CASSSGGQPQHF
NA,TRBJ1-1,TRBV18,NA,TGTGCCAGCTCGGACCAGAGGGTTAGCACTGAAGCTTTCTTT,CASSDQRVSTEAFF
TRBD1,TRBJ2-7,TRBV11-2,NA,TGTGCCAGCAGCTTAGATCGCGGGACAGGGGGGCACGAGCAGTACTTC,CASSLDRGTGGHEQYF
NA,TRBJ1-2,TRBV7-8,once,TGTGCCAGCAGCTTAGCAAACCTGGTGCAGGGCGGAACCCTATATGGCTACACCTTC,CASSLANLVQGGTLYGYTF
NA,TRBJ1-4,TRBV11-2,once,TGTGCCAGCAGTCCCCGGGACACTCCCCAACGCGGAGGATTAGAAAAACTGTTTTTT,CASSPRDTPQRGGLEKLFF
NA,TRBJ1-3,TRBV27,NA,TGTGCCAGCGGCCGGCAGGGAAGCCATTTAGGGTCCGGAAACACCATATATTTT,CASGRQGSHLGSGNTIYF
NA,TRBJ2-1,TRBV28,NA,TGTGCCAGCAGTTTAGGCTCACGGGCTAGCTACTACAATGAGCAGTTCTTC,CASSLGSRASYYNEQFF
NA,TRBJ2-7,TRBV7-3,NA,TGTGCCAGCAGCTTAGTGGCGGCAGGGATACACTACGAGCAGTACTTC,CASSLVAAGIHYEQYF
TRBD1,TRBJ1-1,TRBV5-4,NA,TGTGCCAGCAGCCAAGGGGGCGGCGAGGGTGAAGCTTTCTTT,CASSQGGGEGEAFF
NA,TRBJ1-1,TRBV6-2/TRBV6-3,NA,TGTGCCAGCAGTTCCTCGCTCCCGGGGAGCACTGAAGCTTTCTTT,CASSSSLPGSTEAFF
TRBD2,TRBJ2-5,TRBV3-1/TRBV3-2,NA,TGTGCCAGCAGCCAAGATCGTGTAGCGGGGGGGGGAATCCAAGAGACCCAGTACTTC,CASSQDRVAGGGIQETQYF
NA,TRBJ2-5,TRBV4-1,NA,TGCGCCAGCAGCCAACTAGGGGGACAAGAGACCCAGTACTTC,CASSQLGGQETQYF
TRBD1,TRBJ1-2,TRBV19,NA,TGTGCCAGTAGTATTCAGGGACAGGGATTCTATGGCTACACCTTC,CASSIQGQGFYGYTF
NA,TRBJ1-5,TRBV30,NA,TGTGCCTGGAGTGTAGACAGGTCTCAGCCCCAGCATTTT,CAWSVDRSQPQHF
TRBD1,TRBJ2-7,TRBV5-6,NA,TGTGCCAGCAGTTATAACAGGGGGCGGTCCTACGAGCAGTACTTC,CASSYNRGRSYEQYF
NA,TRBJ1-4,TRBV5-5,NA,TGTGCCAGCAGCTTACAGGGCGGAAGGGAAAAACTGTTTTTT,CASSLQGGREKLFF
TRBD1,TRBJ1-5,TRBV30,NA,TGTGCCTGGGCGCAGGGGGCGGATCAGCCCCAGCATTTT,CAWAQGADQPQHF
TRBD2,TRBJ2-1,TRBV7-3,NA,TGTGCCAGCAGCCTGACTAGCGGGAGGATCTCCTACAATGAGCAGTTCTTC,CASSLTSGRISYNEQFF
NA,TRBJ2-7,TRBV9,NA,TGTGCCAGCAGCGTAGGACAGAAATCCTACGAGCAGTACTTC,CASSVGQKSYEQYF
NA,TRBJ2-7,TRBV5-1,NA,TGCGCCAGCAGCCCTGAAGGCACTTCAGGGGAGCAGTACTTC,CASSPEGTSGEQYF
NA,TRBJ2-3,TRBV7-9,NA,TGTGCCAGCAGCTTAGCAAGTGGGAGAGGAGATACGCAGTATTTT,CASSLASGRGDTQYF
TRBD2,TRBJ2-3,TRBV5-4,NA,TGTGCCAGCAGCTCACTAGCGGGAGGGCCAGATACGCAGTATTTT,CASSSLAGGPDTQYF
TRBD1,TRBJ1-4,TRBV14,NA,TGTGCCAGCAGCCAAGATTCAGGGGGAGGTGAAAAACTGTTTTTT,CASSQDSGGGEKLFF
NA,TRBJ1-2,TRBV19,NA,TGTGCCAGTAGTATAGATCCCCACAGGCCCTCTGGCTACACCTTC,CASSIDPHRPSGYTF
TRBD1,TRBJ1-3,TRBV9,NA,TGTGCCAGCAGCGTCACAGGACAGGGCTCTGGAAACACCATATATTTT,CASSVTGQGSGNTIYF
NA,TRBJ1-1,TRBV19,NA,TGTGCCAGCCAGGAGGGAAGGTATACTGAAGCTTTCTTT,CASQEGRYTEAFF
TRBD1,TRBJ1-2,TRBV3-1/TRBV3-2,NA,TGTGCCAGCAGCGAGCGAGGGGGCAACTATGGCTACACCTTC,CASSERGGNYGYTF
TRBD2,TRBJ2-1,TRBV11-2,once,TGTGCCAGCAGCTTAGCCGCTAGCGGGGGGGCACGGTACAATGAGCAGTTCTTC,CASSLAASGGARYNEQFF
TRBD2,TRBJ2-5,TRBV19,NA,TGTGCCAGTAGTATACGAGTAGCGGGGGGGCAGGAGACCCAGTACTTC,CASSIRVAGGQETQYF
TRBD2,TRBJ2-3,TRBV30,NA,TGTGCCTGGACTAGCGGACTAAGCACAGATACGCAGTATTTT,CAWTSGLSTDTQYF
NA,TRBJ1-1,TRBV3-1/TRBV3-2,NA,TGTGCCAGCAGCCGGGGAGGGAGCACTGAAGCTTTCTTT,CASSRGGSTEAFF
TRBD2,TRBJ2-2,TRBV18,few,TGTGCCAGCTCACCGCCGGGACTAGGTCCCACCGGGGAGCTGTTTTTT,CASSPPGLGPTGELFF
NA,TRBJ2-7,TRBV28,NA,TGTGCCAGTAGTTCGGGATTAGGCGGGGCCTACGAGCAGTACTTC,CASSSGLGGAYEQYF
TRBD2,TRBJ2-1,TRBV3-1/TRBV3-2,NA,TGTGCCAGCAGCCACCGCCAAGGCGGGGGGGTTGGTGAGCAGTTCTTC,CASSHRQGGGVGEQFF
TRBD1,TRBJ1-2,TRBV5-1,once,TGCGCCAGCAGCCCGGGACAGGGGGTGAGCGGCTACACCTTC,CASSPGQGVSGYTF
TRBD1,TRBJ1-2,TRBV25-1,NA,TGTGCCAGCAGTGTAACAGGGGGCTATGGCTACACCTTC,CASSVTGGYGYTF
NA,TRBJ1-1,TRBV7-2,once,TGTGCCAGCAGCCCCCCCGGGCAGGGCATGAACACTGAAGCTTTCTTT,CASSPPGQGMNTEAFF
NA,TRBJ1-2,TRBV2,NA,TGTGCCAGCATGTCGGGCAGGGCCTATGGCTACACCTTC,CASMSGRAYGYTF
TRBD2,TRBJ2-1,TRBV25-1,NA,TGTGCCAGCGGGGGGGATAAACCCAATGAGCAGTTCTTC,CASGGDKPNEQFF
TRBD2,TRBJ2-3,TRBV6-5,NA,TGTGCCAGCACCGGACTAGCGGGCACAGATACGCAGTATTTT,CASTGLAGTDTQYF
TRBD1,TRBJ2-7,TRBV6-4,NA,TGTGCCAGCAGTCCCAGACAGGGTCCCACGTACGAGCAGTACTTC,CASSPRQGPTYEQYF
TRBD1,TRBJ2-3,TRBV6-6,NA,TGTGCCAGCAGTGGGACCGGGACAGGGACAGATACGCAGTATTTT,CASSGTGTGTDTQYF
NA,TRBJ2-1,TRBV6-4,NA,TGTGCCAGCAGGGACACAGGGGGGGTCTACAATGAGCAGTTCTTC,CASRDTGGVYNEQFF
TRBD1,TRBJ1-1,TRBV6-4,once,TGTGCCAGCAGTAGGACAGGTCTGACTGAAGCTTTCTTT,CASSRTGLTEAFF